This T cell receptor (beta chain) stems from a study of control samples from healthy donors and cancer patients. The data were produced by immunoSEQ multiplex PCR, yet TCRdb's version contains in-frame clones alone and is incomplete. This sample has over 85,000 clones, with more than 85% found just once. After removal of 4 bases from V and 8 bases from J, the junction contained 11 bases not matched to a gene. This CDR3 contains 16 residues. CDR1 and CDR2 (germline): MNHEY, SMNVEV (reference sequence). The receptor comes from a woman in her twenties or thirties in good health. The sample taken for sequencing was blood. V usage is TRBV27 and J usage is TRBJ1-2; 12 bases agree with TRBD1. CDR3 sequence (DNA): TGTGCCAGCAGTTCGGAACCGGGACAGGGGGCGAAGGGCTACACCTTC. Its translation: CASSSEPGQGAKGYTF.